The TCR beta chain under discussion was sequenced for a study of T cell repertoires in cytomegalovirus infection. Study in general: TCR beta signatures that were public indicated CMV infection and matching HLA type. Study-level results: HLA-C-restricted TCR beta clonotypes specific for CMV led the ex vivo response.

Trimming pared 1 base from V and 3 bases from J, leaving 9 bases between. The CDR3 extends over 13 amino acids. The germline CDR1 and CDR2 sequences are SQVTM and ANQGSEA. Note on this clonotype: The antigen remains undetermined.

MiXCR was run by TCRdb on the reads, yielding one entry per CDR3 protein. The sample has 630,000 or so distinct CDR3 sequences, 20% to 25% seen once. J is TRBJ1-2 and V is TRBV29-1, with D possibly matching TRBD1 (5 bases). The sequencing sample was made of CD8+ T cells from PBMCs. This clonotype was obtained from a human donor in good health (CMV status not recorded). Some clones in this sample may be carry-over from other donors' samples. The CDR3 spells CSVEVDSYYGYTF. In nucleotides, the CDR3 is TGCAGCGTTGAAGTTGACAGCTACTATGGCTACACCTTC. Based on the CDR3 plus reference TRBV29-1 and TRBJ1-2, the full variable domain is SAVISQKPSRDICQRGTSLTIQCQVDSQVTMMFWYRQQPGQSLTLIATANQGSEATYESGFVIDKFPISRPNLTFSTLTVSNMSPEDSSIYLCSVEVDSYYGYTFGSGTRLTVV.